This T cell receptor beta chain was documented in a study of T cell responses to AZD1222 COVID-19 vaccine. Study observations and caveats: Samples come after the peak T cell response, not at day 14. Females outnumbered males among donors, who were mostly white British; clonal diversity was possibly underestimated. Unmutated regions of variants are reportedly targeted by nearly half of spike-specific TCRs.

Comments on this clone: The antigen is undetermined.

Germline CDR1 reads LNHDA; CDR2 reads SQIVND (reference sequence). The V end was cut by 3 bases, the J end by 4 bases, with 5 bases between. CDR3 size: 12 residues. Measured with immunoSEQ multiplex PCR; TCRdb has only the in-frame clones, and not every one. In the table there are 90,000 to 130,000 clones, around nine tenths of which are singletons. The sequence came from an adult who received the AZD1222 COVID-19 vaccine. The sequencing used peripheral blood, collected 28 days after the second AZD1222 dose. The chain combines TRBV19 with TRBJ2-3; no clear D. The CDR3 protein is CASSMTADTQYF. CDR3 sequence (DNA): TGTGCCAGTAGTATGACTGCAGATACGCAGTATTTT. Drawing the rest from reference TRBV19 and TRBJ2-3, the complete variable domain is DGGITQSPKYLFRKEGQNVTLSCEQNLNHDAMYWYRQDPGQGLRLIYYSQIVNDFQKGDIAEGYSVSREKKESFPLTVTSAQKNPTAFYLCASSMTADTQYFGPGTRLTVL.